These 18 T cell receptor beta chains came from one sample sequenced in a study of shared clonotypes between healthy human individuals. The protocol was immunoSEQ multiplex PCR, while the TCRdb copy is restricted to in-frame clones and leaves out a portion. The sample yields 1.6 million or so clones, approximately 97% seen once. The sequencing input was naive CD4+ T cells sorted from blood. Subset in this sample: CD45RA+ positively selected. The source of these receptors is a young man in good health.

Only one count was recorded for this clone. This chain uses TRBV5-1 with TRBJ2-2; 9 nucleotides line up with TRBD2. J lost 7 bases, V lost 0 bases, and 7 bases had no gene match. The germline V gene has CDR1 SGHRS and CDR2 YFSETQ. The CDR3 covers 16 residues. The CDR3 sequence is CASSLGSSGAFGELFF. The CDR3 DNA is TGCGCCAGCAGCTTGGGGTCTAGCGGGGCCTTCGGGGAGCTGTTTTTT. Combining the CDR3 with reference TRBV5-1 and TRBJ2-2 gives the whole variable domain KAGVTQTPRYLIKTRGQQVTLSCSPISGHRSVSWYQQTPGQGLQFLFEYFSETQRNKGNFPGRFSGRQFSNSRSEMNVSTLELGDSALYLCASSLGSSGAFGELFFGEGSRLTVL.

The CDR3 nucleotides are TGTGCCAGCAGCTTACGCCGAGGAGGAGTGTTGGGGCATCAGCCCCAGCATTTT. Encoded protein: CASSLRRGGVLGHQPQHF. The gene calls are TRBV13 and TRBJ1-5, with D perhaps TRBD1 (5 bases). The CDR3 runs to 18 residues. The ends were cut back, 2 bases at V and 5 bases at J, with 22 bases in the middle. Germline V gene sequence: CDR1 PRHDT, CDR2 FYEKMQ (reference sequence).

The CDR3 sequence is CASSRTGFGELFF. The CDR3 bases are TGTGCCAGCAGTCGGACAGGGTTCGGGGAGCTGTTTTTT. The chain carries TRBV27 and TRBJ2-2; 8 bases fit TRBD1. The CDR3 totals 13 residues. CDR1 and CDR2 (germline): MNHEY, SMNVEV (reference sequence). The V and J ends lost 5 bases and 7 bases, in that order; junction bases with no gene match: 3.

The chain combines TRBV10-3 with TRBJ2-7, with 11 bases fitting TRBD1. The CDR3 consists of 13 residues. After removal of 6 bases from V and 5 bases from J, the junction contained 3 bases not matched to a gene. Germline assignment: CDR1 ENHRY and CDR2 SYGVKD. The CDR3 bases are TGTGCCATCAGCGGACAGGGGGCCCACGAGCAGTACTTC. Protein sequence: CAISGQGAHEQYF.

The V gene is TRBV29-1, the J gene TRBJ2-2; 8 nucleotides align to TRBD1. The CDR3 is 14 residues long. V trimming: 7 bases; J trimming: 3 bases; junction bases outside the gene matches: 7. CDR1 is SQVTM and CDR2 is ANQGSEA in the germline V gene. Here the CDR3 reads CSAYGTGHTGELFF. The CDR3 DNA reads TGCAGCGCCTACGGGACAGGACACACCGGGGAGCTGTTTTTT.

The gene calls are TRBV9 and TRBJ2-7; TRBD2 agrees at 11 bases. Germline CDR1 is SGDLS and CDR2 is YYNGEE. The V gene end was trimmed by 4 bases and the J gene end by 4 bases; junction bases not matched to a gene: 7. The CDR3 spans 15 residues. CDR3 amino acids: CASSLGTSGIYEQYF. In DNA form, the CDR3 reads TGTGCCAGCAGCCTGGGGACTAGCGGAATATACGAGCAGTACTTC. Supplemented by reference TRBV9 and TRBJ2-7, the full variable domain reads DSGVTQTPKHLITATGQRVTLRCSPRSGDLSVYWYQQSLDQGLQFLIQYYNGEERAKGNILERFSAQQFPDLHSELNLSSLELGDSALYFCASSLGTSGIYEQYFGPGTRLTVT.

This chain links TRBV10-3 with TRBJ1-5; D remains ambiguous. The CDR3 is 13 residues long. Looked up from germline, CDR1 is ENHRY and CDR2 is SYGVKD. The germline V and J ends were trimmed by 2 bases and 9 bases, with 11 bases remaining between them. The CDR3 loop reads CAISEERLGPQHF. The CDR3 DNA sequence: TGTGCCATCAGTGAGGAGAGGTTAGGGCCCCAGCATTTT.

The rearrangement uses TRBV27 and TRBJ1-5; D is perhaps TRBD1 (6 bases). The CDR3 has 18 amino acids. Between the trimmed V and J ends, which lost 5 bases and 2 bases, there was a span of 22 bases. Germline loops: CDR1 MNHEY, CDR2 SMNVEV (reference sequence). In DNA, the CDR3 is TGTGCCAGCAGTGCTCGGGGGGCGCGGATAAGTGGCAATCAGCCCCAGCATTTT. It is translated as CASSARGARISGNQPQHF.

This clone appeared a single time. The chain links TRBV18 to TRBJ2-3; tentatively, D is TRBD1 or TRBD2 (5 bases each). CDR3 size: 17 residues. The V gene lost 2 bases and the J gene lost 2 bases, with 17 bases spanning the gap. Germline lookup yields CDR1 KGHSH and CDR2 LQKENI. The CDR3 bases are TGTGCCAGCTCACCAGTTAGGGACGGAGTTAACACAGATACGCAGTATTTT. Its translation: CASSPVRDGVNTDTQYF.

The chain links TRBV7-6 to TRBJ2-1; TRBD2 agrees at 11 bases. CDR1 SGHVS and CDR2 FNYEAQ come from the germline V gene. V shed 4 bases and J 0 bases; nucleotides not matched to a gene: 11. CDR3 size: 19 residues. The CDR3 here is CASSSRTSGPLSSYNEQFF. The CDR3 DNA follows: TGTGCCAGCAGCTCCCGGACTAGCGGGCCCCTCAGCTCCTACAATGAGCAGTTCTTC.

This chain uses TRBV5-6 with TRBJ2-2; weak D call: TRBD2 (5 bases). The length of the CDR3 is 15 residues. Trimming cost V 0 bases and J 4 bases, with 10 bases left between them. CDR1 is SGHDT, CDR2 YYEEEE, per germline. CDR3 loop: CASSLARASTGELFF. CDR3 DNA: TGTGCCAGCAGCTTGGCGCGGGCCAGCACCGGGGAGCTGTTTTTT.

This chain uses TRBV7-2 with TRBJ2-1, with 11 positions matching TRBD2. The CDR3 has 17 residues. The ends lost 4 bases at V and 3 bases at J; junction bases unmatched: 8. Germline-derived CDR1 and CDR2 are SGHTA and FQGNSA. CDR3 protein: CASSSRVGLAGYNEQFF. Here the CDR3 DNA reads TGTGCCAGCAGCTCGCGGGTTGGACTAGCGGGCTACAATGAGCAGTTCTTC.

This chain links TRBV18 with TRBJ2-1; 7 nucleotides line up with TRBD1. There are 16 residues in the CDR3. V trimming: 3 bases; J trimming: 0 bases; junction bases outside the gene matches: 5. CDR1 and CDR2 (germline): KGHSH, LQKENI. The CDR3: CASSPSGQSSYNEQFF. CDR3 bases: TGTGCCAGCTCACCGTCGGGACAGAGCTCCTACAATGAGCAGTTCTTC.

The rearrangement uses TRBV10-3 and TRBJ1-2; a possible D gene is TRBD1 (5 bases). The CDR3 sequence is 16 residues long. V was trimmed by 10 bases and J by 1 base, leaving 22 bases between them. Germline lookup yields CDR1 ENHRY and CDR2 SYGVKD. CDR3 nucleotide sequence: TGTGCCACCACGGGGGGTGGGACCGATTTTAACTATGGCTACACCTTC. Its protein product is CATTGGGTDFNYGYTF.

This chain uses TRBV9 with TRBJ2-2; D is perhaps TRBD1 (6 bases). Trimming removed 2 bases at V and 1 base at J, with 9 bases between. This CDR3 is built from 15 residues. Germline V lookup: CDR1 SGDLS, CDR2 YYNGEE. The CDR3: CASSVGRGNTGELFF. The CDR3 DNA reads TGTGCCAGCAGCGTTGGCAGGGGGAACACCGGGGAGCTGTTTTTT.

This chain uses TRBV28 with TRBJ1-5; D unresolved. Per the germline V gene, CDR1 is MDHEN and CDR2 is SYDVKM. Trimming took off 6 bases at V and 5 bases at J, with 11 bases between the two ends. The CDR3 has 13 residues. This CDR3 is CASSRQRDQPQHF. DNA for the CDR3: TGTGCCAGCAGCCGTCAGAGGGATCAGCCCCAGCATTTT.

Concerning this clone: At one of its ends the junction is not consistent with the germline gene, which may arise from a read error. In DNA form, the CDR3 reads TGTGCCAGCAGTACTATGAGGGCGGGATCGGATTCCCTGGACTTC. Translation: CASSTMRAGSDSLDF. The J gene is TRBJ2-5, the V gene TRBV28; D possibly corresponds to TRBD2 (6 bases). The germline V gene encodes CDR1 MDHEN and CDR2 SYDVKM. The CDR3 sequence is 15 residues long.

The rearrangement links TRBV5-1 to TRBJ2-5, with D tentatively TRBD2 (6 bases). The CDR3 runs 15 residues. Germline V CDR1 and CDR2: SGHRS, YFSETQ. V dropped 5 bases and J dropped 0 bases, with 14 bases sitting between them. CDR3 coding DNA: TGCGCCAGCAGTCCAAGCGGGTCGTACCAAGAGACCCAGTACTTC. Its protein product is CASSPSGSYQETQYF.